A selection of T cell receptor beta chains follows, all from one sample in a study of monozygotic twins with inflammatory bowel disease. TCRdb reprocessed the 5' RACE reads; each CDR3 protein has one entry and no DNA is given. The table gives under 150,000 distinct CDR3 sequences; the top ten clones make up 2.4% of it. What was sequenced was blood. The receptors shown here come from a human donor with ulcerative colitis or Crohn's disease, or a healthy co-twin of an affected twin (not recorded which). The CDR3 runs from the conserved cysteine through the conserved F or W.

CASSSRTVYNEQFF | TRBJ2-1 | TRBV18
CASSPERTGSVTDTQYF | TRBJ2-3 | TRBV13
CSVEVGGDEQFF | TRBJ2-1 | TRBV29-1
CASSWGLGDLETQYF | TRBJ2-5 | TRBV27
CASGRQGTQPQHF | TRBJ1-5 | TRBV6-2/TRBV6-3
CAISETGSEQYF | TRBJ2-7 | TRBV10-3
CASSLWAQETQYF | TRBJ2-5 | TRBV7-2
CASRGWAGTLNTGELFF | TRBJ2-2 | TRBV12-3/TRBV12-4
CASSLAREYWEQFF | TRBJ2-1 | TRBV11-1
CASSLGGQLNQPQHF | TRBJ1-5 | TRBV13
CASSITPNSNQPQHF | TRBJ1-5 | TRBV19
CASSPRPGTGGVTDEQYF | TRBJ2-7 | TRBV11-2
CASRDARTLGGSLGTEAFF | TRBJ1-1 | TRBV10-2
CASCPGHVKETQYF | TRBJ2-5 | TRBV5-1
CASSELGASTDTQYF | TRBJ2-3 | TRBV10-2
CASTSPLGVPGELFF | TRBJ2-2 | TRBV6-5
CVVGYTGELFF | TRBJ2-2 | TRBV7-7
CASTPQGYMNTEAFF | TRBJ1-1 | TRBV6-1
CAISDIMGGDQPQHF | TRBJ1-5 | TRBV10-3
CASSTDRESKYF | TRBJ2-3 | TRBV7-9
CASSQVHSGGYEQYF | TRBJ2-7 | TRBV4-3
CASRRASRERGYTF | TRBJ1-2 | TRBV12-3/TRBV12-4
CASTRSGTADYEQYF | TRBJ2-7 | TRBV25-1
CSVESDGPRLYGYTF | TRBJ1-2 | TRBV29-1
CAISESDRANYGYTF | TRBJ1-2 | TRBV10-3
CASSQFLADEQFF | TRBJ2-1 | TRBV3-1
CASKFNSPTYGYTF | TRBJ1-2 | TRBV27
CASSNEGTAYTGELFF | TRBJ2-2 | TRBV25-1
CASSDDRGWNQPQHF | TRBJ1-5 | TRBV6-1
CASSPPFNVLTF | TRBJ2-6 | TRBV7-8
CASSPHPLGETQYF | TRBJ2-5 | TRBV5-6
CASSYDRGQPQHF | TRBJ1-5 | TRBV6-5
CSARSGLQETQYF | TRBJ2-5 | TRBV20-1
CASSLGLSGANVLTF | TRBJ2-6 | TRBV11-2
CATRKGMAPLTPYGYTF | TRBJ1-2 | TRBV3-1
CASSFAGGLANEQFF | TRBJ2-1 | TRBV7-6
CASSLDRGGKGYTF | TRBJ1-2 | TRBV5-4
CASSLGTGGFEQFF | TRBJ2-1 | TRBV7-7
CASGLVGWGDRDSNQPQHF | TRBJ1-5 | TRBV12-5
CSAGSGGRGDTQYF | TRBJ2-3 | TRBV20-1
CSAPTLSGGATEQYF | TRBJ2-7 | TRBV20-1
CASSLSLQDYEQYF | TRBJ2-7 | TRBV7-9
CASSLQRRGYTF | TRBJ1-2 | TRBV7-2
CASSQVISNEQFF | TRBJ2-1 | TRBV3-1
CASSPRLGPNQPQHF | TRBJ1-5 | TRBV5-1
CASSRTGNNQPQHF | TRBJ1-5 | TRBV5-5
CASSLVAGGELFF | TRBJ2-2 | TRBV12-3/TRBV12-4
CASRESSQWGEKLFF | TRBJ1-4 | TRBV27
CASSFVAGPSYEQYF | TRBJ2-7 | TRBV28
CASSLRSGATNYGYTF | TRBJ1-2 | TRBV7-8
CASSPTLGTTDTGELFF | TRBJ2-2 | TRBV12-3/TRBV12-4
CATSEGDRETGELFF | TRBJ2-2 | TRBV24-1
CASSLPFIAYNEQFF | TRBJ2-1 | TRBV28
CASSLRNPYTGELFF | TRBJ2-2 | TRBV5-1
CASSINSGLDNEQFF | TRBJ2-1 | TRBV5-1
CATSRGFGNTDTQYF | TRBJ2-3 | TRBV5-1
CASSYLGHYNEQFF | TRBJ2-1 | TRBV6-5
CASSYQRGGREWETQYF | TRBJ2-5 | TRBV6-2/TRBV6-3
CASSLGGTNTEAFF | TRBJ1-1 | TRBV5-1